This is a list of T cell receptor beta chains from one sample in a study of beta chain features in type 1 diabetes. Only in-frame clones appear in the TCRdb table, and some are missing; sequencing was by immunoSEQ multiplex PCR. The data contain 900,000 or so clones, roughly 16% of them singletons. The specimen was naive CD4+ T cells from blood. The receptors stem from a woman between 18 and 29 years old in good health. The CDR3 runs from the conserved cysteine through the conserved F or W. Fields, in order: CDR3 protein, CDR3 DNA, clone size, D gene, V gene, J gene. A D gene is named only where the DNA matches it firmly. Only some rows state a clone size, as once, few, many or a class for expanded clones.

CAGSGWAEETQYF	TGTGCCGGTAGTGGGTGGGCAGAAGAGACCCAGTACTTC	-	-	TRBV19	TRBJ2-5
CASSYSGDANYEQYF	TGTGCCAGCAGTTACTCTGGAGATGCTAACTACGAGCAGTACTTC	few	-	TRBV6-6	TRBJ2-7
CASRELAPSSIYNEQFF	TGTGCCAGCCGCGAACTAGCTCCATCGTCCATCTACAATGAGCAGTTCTTC	-	-	TRBV27	TRBJ2-1
CASSSGTRLEKLFF	TGTGCCAGCAGCTCCGGGACAAGACTTGAAAAACTGTTTTTT	-	-	TRBV6-5	TRBJ1-4
CASSLGLDRQTKREYF	TGTGCCAGCAGCTTAGGGCTCGACCGCCAAACGAAACGGGAGTACTTC	-	-	TRBV7-2	TRBJ2-7
CASSQGVSGANVLTF	TGCGCCAGCAGCCAAGGTGTCTCTGGGGCCAACGTCCTGACTTTC	few	-	TRBV4-3	TRBJ2-6
CASSEMGPGELFF	TGTGCCAGCAGTGAAATGGGTCCCGGGGAGCTGTTTTTT	-	-	TRBV2	TRBJ2-2
CASSPPGLAAPAGNIQYF	TGTGCCAGCTCACCACCGGGACTAGCGGCGCCGGCCGGAAACATTCAGTACTTC	-	TRBD2	TRBV18	TRBJ2-4
CASSQGAQGKVYGYTF	TGCGCCAGCAGCCAGGGAGCACAGGGTAAAGTATATGGCTACACCTTC	-	-	TRBV4-3	TRBJ1-2
CASSLGNRVNYGYTF	TGCGCCAGCAGCTTGGGCAACAGGGTGAACTATGGCTACACCTTC	few	-	TRBV5-1	TRBJ1-2
CASSLLAGRTDTQYF	TGTGCCAGCAGCTTACTAGCGGGGCGCACAGATACGCAGTATTTT	-	TRBD2	TRBV7-2	TRBJ2-3
CASSTRPTHTIYF	TGTGCCAGCAGTACCCGTCCTACTCACACCATATATTTT	once	-	TRBV6-5	TRBJ1-3
CASSFGGGEGYTF	TGTGCCAGCAGCTTCGGAGGCGGGGAGGGCTACACCTTC	few	-	TRBV7-2	TRBJ1-2
CASSQSSDSAYEQYF	TGCGCCAGCAGTCAATCGTCGGACTCGGCCTACGAGCAGTACTTC	once	-	TRBV23-1	TRBJ2-7
CATSRGTSEYNEQFF	TGTGCCACCAGCAGAGGGACTAGCGAGTACAATGAGCAGTTCTTC	-	TRBD2	TRBV15	TRBJ2-1
CASSEDRGRGNTIYF	TGTGCCAGCAGTGAAGACAGGGGGCGAGGAAACACCATATATTTT	-	TRBD1	TRBV25-1	TRBJ1-3
CAISSQGGTPLGGYTF	TGTGCCATCAGTTCACAGGGGGGTACCCCTTTAGGGGGCTACACCTTC	-	TRBD1	TRBV10-3	TRBJ1-2
CAISRTGQSSYNEQFF	TGTGCCATCAGTCGGACAGGACAAAGCTCCTACAATGAGCAGTTCTTC	few	TRBD1	TRBV10-3	TRBJ2-1
CSVKTGTGEKLFF	TGCAGCGTCAAGACAGGGACAGGCGAAAAACTGTTTTTT	-	TRBD1	TRBV29-1	TRBJ1-4
CVTTGNYEQYF	TGTGTGACGACAGGCAACTACGAGCAGTACTTC	few	-	TRBV6-6	TRBJ2-7
CSVEVSSTDTQYF	TGCAGCGTTGAGGTATCTAGCACAGATACGCAGTATTTT	few	-	TRBV29-1	TRBJ2-3
CSALGDRYNEKLFF	TGCAGCGCCTTGGGAGACAGGTATAATGAAAAACTGTTTTTT	-	-	TRBV29-1	TRBJ1-4
CASSLRQGASGANVLTF	TGTGCCAGCAGCCTCCGACAGGGCGCCTCTGGGGCCAACGTCCTGACTTTC	-	TRBD1	TRBV7-9	TRBJ2-6
CASSPRLREKLFF	TGTGCCAGCAGCCCGAGACTGCGGGAAAAACTGTTTTTT	many	-	TRBV7-9	TRBJ1-4
CASSPPSSSYEQYF	TGTGCCAGCTCACCACCGTCTTCCAGCTACGAGCAGTACTTC	-	-	TRBV18	TRBJ2-7
CAINQREDNEQFF	TGTGCCATCAACCAGCGGGAAGACAATGAGCAGTTCTTC	few	TRBD2	TRBV10-3	TRBJ2-1
CASSFLAGVSETQYF	TGTGCCAGTAGTTTCCTAGCGGGAGTTTCAGAGACCCAGTACTTC	few	TRBD2	TRBV19	TRBJ2-5
CASKEGWRGNYNEQFF	TGTGCCAGCAAAGAGGGCTGGCGGGGAAACTACAATGAGCAGTTCTTC	few	-	TRBV7-9	TRBJ2-1
CAISPGNTDTQYF	TGTGCCATCAGTCCGGGGAACACAGATACGCAGTATTTT	few	-	TRBV10-3	TRBJ2-3
CAIRDRESGEQFF	TGTGCCATCCGGGACAGGGAAAGCGGTGAGCAGTTCTTC	-	TRBD1	TRBV10-3	TRBJ2-1
CASSLLALESNEQYF	TGTGCCAGCAGCCTACTAGCACTGGAGTCCAACGAGCAGTACTTC	few	-	TRBV6-6	TRBJ2-7
CASSLGQNAYEQYF	TGCGCCAGCAGCTTAGGACAGAACGCCTACGAGCAGTACTTC	few	-	TRBV5-1	TRBJ2-7
CASSLSGDSNQPQHF	TGTGCCAGCAGCTTAAGCGGCGATAGCAATCAGCCCCAGCATTTT	-	-	TRBV7-3	TRBJ1-5
CASSPGVQGAVYEQYF	TGTGCCAGCTCACCAGGAGTACAGGGGGCGGTCTACGAGCAGTACTTC	-	TRBD1	TRBV18	TRBJ2-7
CASTPRGGIYF	TGCGCCAGCACCCCTCGGGGGGGAATATACTTC	-	TRBD2	TRBV4-1	TRBJ2-4
CASSLLAGGREQYF	TGTGCCAGCTCACTACTAGCGGGAGGGCGGGAGCAGTACTTC	few	TRBD2	TRBV28	TRBJ2-7
CASSLSGQGVAEAFF	TGTGCCAGCAGTTTATCCGGGCAGGGGGTAGCTGAAGCTTTCTTT	-	TRBD1	TRBV27	TRBJ1-1
CASSRLAGGYRETQYF	TGTGCCAGCAGTCGGCTAGCGGGAGGTTATCGGGAGACCCAGTACTTC	-	TRBD2	TRBV5-4	TRBJ2-5
CASSLLAGVDDTQYF	TGTGCCAGCAGCTTACTAGCGGGAGTTGATGATACGCAGTATTTT	few	TRBD2	TRBV7-9	TRBJ2-3
CASSLWIAGGSETQYF	TGTGCCAGCAGTTTATGGATAGCGGGAGGATCAGAGACCCAGTACTTC	few	TRBD2	TRBV27	TRBJ2-5
CSVPAGLAKNIQYF	TGCAGCGTACCAGCGGGACTAGCCAAAAACATTCAGTACTTC	-	TRBD2	TRBV29-1	TRBJ2-4
CASNAGQGHGELFF	TGTGCCAGTAACGCCGGACAGGGTCACGGGGAGCTGTTTTTT	-	TRBD1	TRBV19	TRBJ2-2
CASSVGTGSGNTIYF	TGTGCCAGCAGCGTCGGGACAGGGTCTGGAAACACCATATATTTT	few	TRBD1	TRBV5-4	TRBJ1-3
CATSRQPLADNEQFF	TGTGCCACCAGCAGACAACCGCTAGCGGACAATGAGCAGTTCTTC	few	TRBD2	TRBV15	TRBJ2-1
CASRRDTNTEAFF	TGTGCCAGCAGGCGGGACACGAACACTGAAGCTTTCTTT	few	-	TRBV11-2	TRBJ1-1
CASSLVATSSGEQFF	TGTGCCAGCAGCTTAGTCGCCACTAGTTCGGGTGAGCAGTTCTTC	-	-	TRBV7-2	TRBJ2-1
CASSPSPGRGQSDTQYF	TGTGCCAGCAGCCCTTCGCCGGGCAGGGGGCAATCAGATACGCAGTATTTT	-	TRBD1	TRBV14	TRBJ2-3
CASSGAVGGEQFF	TGTGCCAGCAGCGGAGCGGTTGGAGGTGAGCAGTTCTTC	-	-	TRBV7-9	TRBJ2-1
CASSVEGSIGRETQYF	TGTGCCAGCAGCGTAGAGGGCTCCATAGGGCGAGAGACCCAGTACTTC	few	-	TRBV9	TRBJ2-5
CSGARETQYF	TGCAGTGGGGCGCGGGAGACCCAGTACTTC	few	-	TRBV20-1	TRBJ2-5